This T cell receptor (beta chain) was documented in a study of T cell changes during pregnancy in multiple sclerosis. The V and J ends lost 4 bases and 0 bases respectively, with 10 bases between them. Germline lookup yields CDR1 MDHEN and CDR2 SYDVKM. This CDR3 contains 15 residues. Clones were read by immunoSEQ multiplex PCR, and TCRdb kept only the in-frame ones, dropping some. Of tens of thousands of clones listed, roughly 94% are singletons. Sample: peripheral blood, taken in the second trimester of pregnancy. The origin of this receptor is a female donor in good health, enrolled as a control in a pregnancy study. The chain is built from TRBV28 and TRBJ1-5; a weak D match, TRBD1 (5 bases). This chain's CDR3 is CASSYGDYSNQPQHF. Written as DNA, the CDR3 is TGTGCCAGCAGTTACGGGGACTATAGCAATCAGCCCCAGCATTTT.